This T cell receptor beta chain was observed in a study of blood T cell repertoires in COVID-19. TCRdb's table, derived via immunoSEQ multiplex PCR, lists solely in-frame clones and lacks some. The table includes approximately 400,000 clones, around 89% detected once. The sequence was obtained from a woman in her 50s with COVID-19, enrolled during active disease. The sequenced material came from peripheral blood.

In nucleotides, the CDR3 is TGTGCCAGCAGTGAAGCCCGCCAGGGGGCCGGTGAAAAACTGTTTTTT. Translation gives CASSEARQGAGEKLFF. The rearrangement uses TRBV2 and TRBJ1-4; 8 nucleotides align to TRBD1. The length of the CDR3 is 16 residues. Germline values: CDR1 SNHLY, CDR2 FYNNEI. Trimming at V came to 0 bases and at J to 7 bases, leaving 7 bases not matched to a gene.